This TCR beta chain was captured in a study of radiotherapy plus CTLA-4 blockade in lung cancer. Overall study: Patients showed objective responses in around a sixth of cases and disease control in under 40%. Study-level points and caveats: Early blood T cell clone dynamics, with interferon-beta, were reported to best predict response. TCR clones of tumor origin grew in blood after radiotherapy plus ipilimumab.

People whose metastatic non-small-cell lung cancer was chemo-refractory got focal radiation along with CTLA-4 blockade by ipilimumab. Assay used: immunoSEQ multiplex PCR; TCRdb lists only in-frame clones, some missing. Of tens of thousands of clones in the sample, roughly 79% were seen once. From germline, CDR1 is SGHRS and CDR2 YFSETQ. Trimming removed 0 bases from V and 4 bases from J, with 13 bases in between. The CDR3 totals 15 residues. As to this clone: What it binds is unknown.

The sample here was peripheral blood, taken from a patient treated with radiotherapy plus ipilimumab. This sequence originates from a human donor with non-small cell lung cancer whose response to radiotherapy plus ipilimumab could not be evaluated. Some clones in this sample may be carry-over from other donors' samples. This rearrangement joins TRBV5-1 to TRBJ1-2, with D perhaps TRBD1 (6 bases). CDR3 nucleotides: TGCGCCAGCAGCTTGGCATGGGGGACAAGCTATGGCTACACCTTC. This codes for CASSLAWGTSYGYTF.